A selection of T cell receptor beta chains follows, all from one sample in a study of response to subunit inactivated influenza vaccine. TCRdb redid the calling of the RT-PCR reads with MiXCR, one entry per CDR3 protein. The sample consists of 500,000 to 550,000 distinct CDR3 sequences, about 7.2% of them appearing once. Material: PBMCs from blood, obtained less than 30 months after vaccination. These TCRs come from a man between 50 and 75 years old who received an inactivated influenza vaccine. CDR3s include the opening cysteine and the closing phenylalanine or tryptophan. A D gene is named only where the DNA matches it firmly. Size is omitted from some rows. Given values are once, few, many or a class for expanded clones.

d_call,v_call,clone_size,j_call,cdr3_nt,cdr3_aa
TRBD1,TRBV15,.,TRBJ1-5,TGTGCCACCAGGAATGCGGACAGGGGAGACAATCAGCCCCAGCATTTT,CATRNADRGDNQPQHF
.,TRBV6-5,.,TRBJ2-3,TGTGCCAGCAGTTACGGGCTAGCTGCTAGCACAGATACGCAGTATTTT,CASSYGLAASTDTQYF
.,TRBV20-1,.,TRBJ2-3,TGCAGTGCCTTAAAGGGTGGTGGCACAGATACGCAGTATTTT,CSALKGGGTDTQYF
.,TRBV4-2,few,TRBJ1-4,TGTGCCAGCAGCCCGGAGGGGGGAAAAAATGAAAAACTGTTTTTT,CASSPEGGKNEKLFF
.,TRBV7-2,many,TRBJ2-5,TGTGCCAGCAGCTTCGGAAGCCAAGAGACCCAGTACTTC,CASSFGSQETQYF
TRBD2,TRBV23-1,few,TRBJ2-7,TGCGCCAGTATATCTAGCGGGAGCGAAGAGCAGTACTTC,CASISSGSEEQYF
.,TRBV7-9,.,TRBJ2-3,TGTGCCAGCAGCTCACAATTAGCCCAAGATACGCAGTATTTT,CASSSQLAQDTQYF
.,TRBV12-3/TRBV12-4,.,TRBJ2-5,TGTGCCAGTCCACTAGCTTGGGAGACCCAGTACTTC,CASPLAWETQYF
.,TRBV25-1,few,TRBJ2-5,TGTGCCAGCAGTGAACGTGGGGAGACCCAGTACTTC,CASSERGETQYF
.,TRBV7-2,few,TRBJ2-5,TGTGCCAGCAGCTTAAAACGGGAAGTAGGGGAGACCCAGTACTTC,CASSLKREVGETQYF
TRBD1,TRBV28,few,TRBJ1-2,TGTGCCAGCAGCCCGTGGACAGGGCTTTCGGGTGGCTACACCTTC,CASSPWTGLSGGYTF
.,TRBV20-1,many,TRBJ2-3,TGCAGTGCTATTGGTCAAGCCGGCACAGATACGCAGTATTTT,CSAIGQAGTDTQYF
.,TRBV9,many,TRBJ2-1,TGTGCCAGCAGCGTACCCCCTTCGTCCTACAATGAGCAGTTCTTC,CASSVPPSSYNEQFF
.,TRBV4-2,many,TRBJ2-7,TGTGCCAGCAGCCTGTTACCCCGGACAGAAGGGGCCTACGAGCAGTACTTC,CASSLLPRTEGAYEQYF
.,TRBV19,.,TRBJ1-5,TGTGCCAGTAGGTCATCCGGGGGACCCAATCAGCCCCAGCATTTT,CASRSSGGPNQPQHF
TRBD2,TRBV3-1,few,TRBJ2-1,TGTGCCAGCAGCCAAGATCTCGGGCTAGCGGAGACATACAATGAGCAGTTCTTC,CASSQDLGLAETYNEQFF
TRBD1,TRBV24-1,.,TRBJ1-2,TGTGCCACCAGTGATTTGAAGGGGGCGGAGGGTGGCTACACCTTC,CATSDLKGAEGGYTF
TRBD1,TRBV27,.,TRBJ1-2,TGTGCCAGCAGTTTTATACAGGGGGCTGGCTACACCTTC,CASSFIQGAGYTF
TRBD2,TRBV12-3/TRBV12-4,few,TRBJ2-1,TGTGCCAGCAGTTTAGGGCGGACTAGGTCCTACAATGAGCAGTTCTTC,CASSLGRTRSYNEQFF
.,TRBV15,few,TRBJ2-7,TGTGCCACCAGCAGAGATAACTTATACGAGCAGTACTTC,CATSRDNLYEQYF
.,TRBV11-1,few,TRBJ2-6,TGTGCCAGCAGCTCCCTGCCCCCTAGGAGCGCAGGTTTTGCTGGGGCCAACGTCCTGACTTTC,CASSSLPPRSAGFAGANVLTF
.,TRBV5-5,many,TRBJ2-3,TGTGCCAGCAGCCCCGACCAGAGCACAGATACGCAGTATTTT,CASSPDQSTDTQYF
.,TRBV6-2/TRBV6-3,.,TRBJ1-6,TGTGCCAGCAGTTGGACAGCGAATAATTCACCCCTCCACTTT,CASSWTANNSPLHF
.,TRBV29-1,.,TRBJ2-1,TGCAGCGTTGATGGGACTGAGAGCTCCTACAATGAGCAGTTCTTC,CSVDGTESSYNEQFF
.,TRBV20-1,many,TRBJ1-2,TGCAGTGCTAGAGTGGGAGGGGATAGTGGCTACACCTTC,CSARVGGDSGYTF
TRBD1,TRBV4-1,.,TRBJ2-5,TGCGCCAGCAGCCAATACCGGGACAGGGGGGAAGAGACCCAGTACTTC,CASSQYRDRGEETQYF
.,TRBV18,few,TRBJ1-3,TGTGCCAGCTCACCACCGTTAAGCGTTTCTGGAAACACCATATATTTT,CASSPPLSVSGNTIYF
.,TRBV7-2,.,TRBJ2-7,TGTGCCAGCAGCTTAAATGGGAGGCAGTACGAGCAGTACTTC,CASSLNGRQYEQYF
.,TRBV25-1,few,TRBJ2-2,TGTGCCAGCAGTGACGTTTCAGAAACCGGGGAGCTGTTTTTT,CASSDVSETGELFF
TRBD2,TRBV29-1,few,TRBJ2-7,TGCAGCGTAGAAGTAGCGGGAGTAGAGAACGAGCAGTACTTC,CSVEVAGVENEQYF